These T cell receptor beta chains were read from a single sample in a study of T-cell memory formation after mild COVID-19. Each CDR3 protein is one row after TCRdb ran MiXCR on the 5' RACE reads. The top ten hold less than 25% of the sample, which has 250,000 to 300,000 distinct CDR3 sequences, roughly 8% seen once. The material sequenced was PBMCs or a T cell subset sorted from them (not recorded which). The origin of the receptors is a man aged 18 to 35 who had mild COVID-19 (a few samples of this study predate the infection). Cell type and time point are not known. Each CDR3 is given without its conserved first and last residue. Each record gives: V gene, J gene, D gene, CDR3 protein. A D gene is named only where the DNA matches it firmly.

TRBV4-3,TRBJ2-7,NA,ASSQATGFSSYEQY
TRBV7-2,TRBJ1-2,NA,ASGITGYTNYGYT
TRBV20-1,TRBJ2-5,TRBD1,SAARQGVETQY
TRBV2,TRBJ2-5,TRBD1,ASSRDSLYETQY
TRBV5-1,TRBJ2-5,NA,ASSLGSDQETQY
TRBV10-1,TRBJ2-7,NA,ASSDPGSYEQY
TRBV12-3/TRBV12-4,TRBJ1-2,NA,ASTPNQGNYGYT
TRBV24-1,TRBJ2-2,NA,ATEGDSGELF
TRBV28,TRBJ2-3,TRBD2,ASNAAGVGPDTQY
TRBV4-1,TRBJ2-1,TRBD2,ASSQLPSGGPSSYNEQF
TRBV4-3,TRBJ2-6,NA,ASSQETGNVLT
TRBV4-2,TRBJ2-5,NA,ASSQDLGALGVTQY
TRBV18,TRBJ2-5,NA,ASSPESRPETQY
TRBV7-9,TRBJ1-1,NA,ASSPPWATRTEAF
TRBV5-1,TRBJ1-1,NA,ASSLGYVWNTEAF
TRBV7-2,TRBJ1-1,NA,ASSLAHQGGRNTEAF
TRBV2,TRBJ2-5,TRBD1,ASRDDREETQY
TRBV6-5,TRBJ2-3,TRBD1,ASSYSTGAGITDTQY
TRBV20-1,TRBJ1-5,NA,SASGGNSNQPQH
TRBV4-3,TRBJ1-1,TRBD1,ASSQALQGQDTEAF
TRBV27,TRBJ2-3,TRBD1,ASSKTGVQY
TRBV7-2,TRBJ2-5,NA,ASSLHGAVRETQY
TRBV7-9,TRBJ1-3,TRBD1,ASSSNFRGLGNTIY
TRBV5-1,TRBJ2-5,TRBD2,ASSLLSAGDEETQY
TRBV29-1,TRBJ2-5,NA,SVGGSETQY
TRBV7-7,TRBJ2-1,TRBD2,ASSLESLAAGNEQF
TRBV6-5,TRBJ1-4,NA,ASTSRPEDEKLF
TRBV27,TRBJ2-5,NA,ASSPTEEETQY
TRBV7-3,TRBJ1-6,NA,ASSASGLGSPLH
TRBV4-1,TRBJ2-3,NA,ASSQYQAEATQY
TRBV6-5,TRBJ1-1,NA,ASSYRQQNTEAF
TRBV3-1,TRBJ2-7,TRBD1,ASSQDRGQFMTYEQY
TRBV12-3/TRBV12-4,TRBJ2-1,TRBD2,ASSLAGGLNEQF
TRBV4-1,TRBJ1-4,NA,ASSPPGSGKLF
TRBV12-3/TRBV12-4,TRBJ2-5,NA,ASSVRGGETQY
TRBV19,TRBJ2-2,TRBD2,ASSITSGATGELF
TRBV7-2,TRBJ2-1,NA,ASSLEVGRYNEQF
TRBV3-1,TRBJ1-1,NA,ASSQDKMNTEAF
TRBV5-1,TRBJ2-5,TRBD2,ASSLRAAGDGEETQY
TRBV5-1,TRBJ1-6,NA,ASRVGPNAANSPLH
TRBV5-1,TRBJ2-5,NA,ASSFTGLETQY
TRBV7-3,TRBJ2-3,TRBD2,ASSSPGLAGGPWVNTQY
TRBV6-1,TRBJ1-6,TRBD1,ASSTGTGASPLH
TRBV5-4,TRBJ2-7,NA,ASSLEAGAREQY
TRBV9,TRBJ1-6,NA,ASSSKSTGNSPLH
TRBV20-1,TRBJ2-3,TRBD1,SAAGQARNSTDTQY